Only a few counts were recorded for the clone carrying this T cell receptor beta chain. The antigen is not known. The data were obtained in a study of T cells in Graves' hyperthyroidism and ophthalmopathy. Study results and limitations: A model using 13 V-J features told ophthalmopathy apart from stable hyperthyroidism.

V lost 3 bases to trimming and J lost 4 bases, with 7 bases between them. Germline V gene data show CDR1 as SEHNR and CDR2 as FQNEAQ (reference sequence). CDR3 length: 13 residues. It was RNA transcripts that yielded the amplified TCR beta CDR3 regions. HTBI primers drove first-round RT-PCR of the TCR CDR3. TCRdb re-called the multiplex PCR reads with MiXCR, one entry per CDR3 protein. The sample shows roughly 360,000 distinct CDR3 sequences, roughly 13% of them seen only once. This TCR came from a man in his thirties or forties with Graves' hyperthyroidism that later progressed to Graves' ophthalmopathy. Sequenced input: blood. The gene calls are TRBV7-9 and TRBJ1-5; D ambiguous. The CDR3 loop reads CASSFEVNQPQHF. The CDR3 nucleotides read TGTGCCAGCAGCTTCGAGGTAAATCAGCCCCAGCATTTT.